Included here is one T cell receptor (beta chain) sequence, with context. No antigen is known for it. Researchers ran the PCR with 60 Vbeta and 13 Jbeta primers. Sequencing used immunoSEQ multiplex PCR; TCRdb keeps in-frame clones, though not all of them. This sample has approximately 110,000 clones, with approximately 15% found just once. The data are from a study of cytomegalovirus exposure and HLA in healthy donors. Points from the study as a whole: Presence/absence analysis assumed near-uniform sequencing depth across donors. Earlier analysis found most TCR beta V segments productive about 87% or about 30% of the time.

The CDR3 has 15 residues. The V and J ends lost 3 bases and 5 bases respectively, with 13 bases between them. Looked up from germline, CDR1 is LNHDA and CDR2 is SQIVND (reference sequence). Among the donors, all were healthy bone marrow donors. The sequenced sample consisted of PBMCs. The V gene is TRBV19, the J gene TRBJ2-2; D gene unclear. The sequence was collected from a woman aged 18-29 years in good health and CMV-seronegative. CDR3 sequence (DNA): TGTGCCAGTAGTATCCGTCCGGGTCAAACCGGGGAGCTGTTTTTT. This encodes CASSIRPGQTGELFF. Looking up the rest from reference TRBV19 and TRBJ2-2 gives the full variable domain: DGGITQSPKYLFRKEGQNVTLSCEQNLNHDAMYWYRQDPGQGLRLIYYSQIVNDFQKGDIAEGYSVSREKKESFPLTVTSAQKNPTAFYLCASSIRPGQTGELFFGEGSRLTVL.